These 2 T cell receptor beta chains were sequenced from one sample in a study of blood T cell repertoires in COVID-19. Data came from immunoSEQ multiplex PCR; TCRdb stores just in-frame clones and leaves some out. The sample records 250,000 or so clones, 84% being singletons. Sequencing was done on a sample of peripheral blood. These receptor sequences come from a man in his forties who had recovered from COVID-19.

This clone showed up just a few times. The rearrangement uses TRBV6-2 or TRBV6-3 and TRBJ1-2, with a weak D call TRBD1 (6 bases). This CDR3 comprises 15 residues. Germline CDR1 is MNHEY and CDR2 is SVGEGT. V dropped 0 bases and J dropped 4 bases, with 12 bases sitting between them. CDR3 region: CASSYSPDSSYGYTF. DNA for the CDR3: TGTGCCAGCAGTTACTCTCCGGACAGTTCCTATGGCTACACCTTC.

The chain employs TRBV15 and TRBJ2-5; D is possibly TRBD2 (5 bases). The CDR3 length is 17 residues. V gave up 4 bases and J gave up 3 bases, with 21 bases separating them. CDR1 LNHNV and CDR2 YYDKDF come from the germline V gene (reference sequence). The CDR3 spells CATSKWNGWNGEETQYF. The CDR3 coding sequence is TGTGCCACCAGCAAATGGAATGGCTGGAACGGGGAAGAGACCCAGTACTTC.